This T cell receptor (beta chain) is from a study of T cells after yellow fever vaccination. Germline assignment: CDR1 MDHEN and CDR2 SYDVKM. There are 13 residues in the CDR3. V was pared by 7 bases and J by 9 bases, with 16 bases between. TCRdb fed the 5' RACE reads into MiXCR, producing one record per CDR3 protein. The sample has about 130,000 distinct CDR3 sequences; approximately 7% are singletons. Of note for this clonotype: A read error is possible here, since a much larger clone lies one base away.

The sequence came from a man younger than 35 who received the YFV17D yellow fever vaccine. The sample was CD4+ T cells sorted from PBMCs, taken 9 to 11 days after the first yellow fever vaccination. This sequence joins TRBV28 and TRBJ2-1; no reliable D call. CDR3 protein: CASTPFGPGEQFF. CDR3 nucleotide sequence: TGTGCCAGCACCCCCTTCGGGCCCGGTGAGCAGTTCTTC.